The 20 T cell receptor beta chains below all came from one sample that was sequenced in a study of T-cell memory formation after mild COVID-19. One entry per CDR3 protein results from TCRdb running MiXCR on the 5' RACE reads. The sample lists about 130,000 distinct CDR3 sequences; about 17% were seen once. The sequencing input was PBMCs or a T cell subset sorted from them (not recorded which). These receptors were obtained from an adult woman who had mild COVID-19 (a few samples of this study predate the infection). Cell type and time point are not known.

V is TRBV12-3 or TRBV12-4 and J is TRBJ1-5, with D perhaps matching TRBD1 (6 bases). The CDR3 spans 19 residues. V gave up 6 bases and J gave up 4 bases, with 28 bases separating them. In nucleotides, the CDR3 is TGTGCCAGCAGCCTCCGGGACATCGTGGGACTATTAGAGAATCAGCCCCAGCATTTT. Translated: CASSLRDIVGLLENQPQHF.

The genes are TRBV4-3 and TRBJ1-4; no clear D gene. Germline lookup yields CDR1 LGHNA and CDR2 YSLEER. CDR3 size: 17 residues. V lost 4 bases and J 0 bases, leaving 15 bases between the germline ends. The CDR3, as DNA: TGCGCCAGCAGCCGGCGATACGGATCCGCAACTAATGAAAAACTGTTTTTT. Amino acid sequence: CASSRRYGSATNEKLFF.

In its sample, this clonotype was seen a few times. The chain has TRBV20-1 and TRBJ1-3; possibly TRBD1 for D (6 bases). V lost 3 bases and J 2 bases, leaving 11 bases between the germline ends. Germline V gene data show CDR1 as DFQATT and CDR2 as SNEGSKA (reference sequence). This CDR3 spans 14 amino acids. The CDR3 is CSASLDRPGNTIYF. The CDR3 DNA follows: TGCAGTGCTAGCCTCGACAGGCCTGGAAACACCATATATTTT.

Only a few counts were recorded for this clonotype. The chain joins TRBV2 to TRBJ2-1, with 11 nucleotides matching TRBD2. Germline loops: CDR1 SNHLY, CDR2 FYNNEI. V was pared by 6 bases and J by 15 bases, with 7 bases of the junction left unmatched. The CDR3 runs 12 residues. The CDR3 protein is CASRLLAGAGFF. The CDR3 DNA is TGTGCCAGCAGGCTACTAGCGGGGGCTGGGTTCTTC.

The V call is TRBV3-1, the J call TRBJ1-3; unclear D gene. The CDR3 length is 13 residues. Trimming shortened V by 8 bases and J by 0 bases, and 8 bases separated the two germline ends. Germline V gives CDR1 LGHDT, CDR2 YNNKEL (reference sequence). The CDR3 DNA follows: TGTGCCAGCCGGTCAAGCTCTGGAAACACCATATATTTT. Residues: CASRSSSGNTIYF.

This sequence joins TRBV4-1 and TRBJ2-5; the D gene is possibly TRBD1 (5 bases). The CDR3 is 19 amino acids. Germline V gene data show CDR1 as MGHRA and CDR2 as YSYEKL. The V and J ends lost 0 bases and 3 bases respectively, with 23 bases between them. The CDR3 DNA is TGCGCCAGCAGCCAAGACTCCGCATTTTGGACACCCACCAAAGAGACCCAGTACTTC. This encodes CASSQDSAFWTPTKETQYF.

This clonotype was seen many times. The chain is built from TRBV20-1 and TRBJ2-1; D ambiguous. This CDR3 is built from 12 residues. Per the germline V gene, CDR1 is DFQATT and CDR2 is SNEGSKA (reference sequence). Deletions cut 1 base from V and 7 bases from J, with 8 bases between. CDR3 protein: CSARVKDNEQFF. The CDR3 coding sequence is TGCAGTGCTAGAGTTAAGGATAATGAGCAGTTCTTC.

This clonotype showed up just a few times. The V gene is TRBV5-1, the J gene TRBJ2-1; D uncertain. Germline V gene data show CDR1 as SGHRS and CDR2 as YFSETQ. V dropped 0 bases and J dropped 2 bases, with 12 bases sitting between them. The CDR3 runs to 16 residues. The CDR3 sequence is CASSLVAEAPYNEQFF. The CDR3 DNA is TGCGCCAGCAGCTTGGTCGCTGAAGCACCCTACAATGAGCAGTTCTTC.

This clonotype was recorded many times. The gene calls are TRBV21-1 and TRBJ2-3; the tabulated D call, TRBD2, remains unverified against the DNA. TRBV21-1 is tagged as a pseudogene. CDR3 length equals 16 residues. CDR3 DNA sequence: TGTGCCAGCAGCAAAGAGGCGGGGGCTAGCACAGATACGCAGTATTTT. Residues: CASSKEAGASTDTQYF.

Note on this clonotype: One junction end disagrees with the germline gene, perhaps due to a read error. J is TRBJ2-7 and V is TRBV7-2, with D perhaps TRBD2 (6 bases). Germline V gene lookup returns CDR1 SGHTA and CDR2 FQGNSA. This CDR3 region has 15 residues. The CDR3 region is CASSLLWDSSSEQYF. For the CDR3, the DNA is TGTGCCAGCAGCTTACTTTGGGACTCCTCCTCCGAGCAGTACTTC.

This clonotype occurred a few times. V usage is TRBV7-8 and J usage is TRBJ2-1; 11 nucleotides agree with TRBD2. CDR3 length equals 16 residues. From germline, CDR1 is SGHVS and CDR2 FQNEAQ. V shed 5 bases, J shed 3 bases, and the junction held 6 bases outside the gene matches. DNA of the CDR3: TGTGCCAGCAGCCGTCGGGGGACTAGCGGCTACAATGAGCAGTTCTTC. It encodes CASSRRGTSGYNEQFF.

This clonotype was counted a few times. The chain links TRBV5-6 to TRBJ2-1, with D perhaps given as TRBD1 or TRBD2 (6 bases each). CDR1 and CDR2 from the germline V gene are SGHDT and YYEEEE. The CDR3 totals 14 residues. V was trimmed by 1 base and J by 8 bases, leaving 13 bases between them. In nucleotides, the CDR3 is TGTGCCAGCAGCTTGCCGGGGGCCCTCGATGAGCAGTTCTTC. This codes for CASSLPGALDEQFF.

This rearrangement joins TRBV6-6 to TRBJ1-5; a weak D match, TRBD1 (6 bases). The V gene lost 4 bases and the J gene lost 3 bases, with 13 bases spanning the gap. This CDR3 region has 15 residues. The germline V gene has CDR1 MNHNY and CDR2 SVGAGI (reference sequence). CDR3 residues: CASSWVDSINQPQHF. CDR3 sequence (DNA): TGTGCCAGCAGTTGGGTGGACAGTATCAATCAGCCCCAGCATTTT.

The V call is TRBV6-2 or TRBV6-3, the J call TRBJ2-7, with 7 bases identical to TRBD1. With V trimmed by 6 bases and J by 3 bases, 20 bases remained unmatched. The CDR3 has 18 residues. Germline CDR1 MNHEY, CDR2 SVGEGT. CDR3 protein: CASSPAGTERSLFYEQYF. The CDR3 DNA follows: TGTGCCAGCAGCCCGGCCGGGACAGAACGTTCCTTGTTCTACGAGCAGTACTTC.

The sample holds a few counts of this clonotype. The CDR3 loop is CASSYAGTAEAFF. Written as DNA, the CDR3 is TGTGCCAGCAGTTATGCCGGGACAGCTGAAGCTTTCTTT. The chain carries TRBV6-5 and TRBJ1-1, with 7 bases lining up with TRBD1. From germline, CDR1 is MNHEY and CDR2 SVGAGI. Unmatched junction bases numbered 4, after V lost 3 bases and J lost 6 bases. CDR3 length: 13 residues.

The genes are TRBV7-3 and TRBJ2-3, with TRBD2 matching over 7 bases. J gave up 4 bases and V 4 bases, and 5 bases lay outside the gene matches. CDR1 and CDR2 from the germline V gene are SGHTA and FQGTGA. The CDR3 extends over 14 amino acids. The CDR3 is CASSSGLVSDTQYF. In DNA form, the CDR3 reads TGTGCCAGCAGCTCCGGACTAGTTTCAGATACGCAGTATTTT.

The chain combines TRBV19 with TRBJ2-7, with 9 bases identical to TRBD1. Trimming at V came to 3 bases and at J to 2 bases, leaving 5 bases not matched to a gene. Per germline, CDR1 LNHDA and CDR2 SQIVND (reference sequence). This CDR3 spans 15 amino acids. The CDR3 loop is CASSIRDRAAYEQYF. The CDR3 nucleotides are TGTGCCAGTAGTATCCGGGACAGGGCCGCCTACGAGCAGTACTTC.

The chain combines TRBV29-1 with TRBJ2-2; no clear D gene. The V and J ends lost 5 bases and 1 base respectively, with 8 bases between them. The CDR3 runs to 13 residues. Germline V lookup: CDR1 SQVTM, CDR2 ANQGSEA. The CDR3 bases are TGCAGCGTTTTGAACAGGAACACCGGGGAGCTGTTTTTT. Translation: CSVLNRNTGELFF.

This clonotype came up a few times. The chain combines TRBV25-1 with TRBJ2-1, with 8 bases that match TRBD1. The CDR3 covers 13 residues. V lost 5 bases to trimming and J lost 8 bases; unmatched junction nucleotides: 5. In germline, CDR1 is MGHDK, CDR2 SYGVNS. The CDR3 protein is CASSSGQEYEQFF. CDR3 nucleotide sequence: TGTGCCAGCAGTTCGGGACAGGAGTATGAGCAGTTCTTC. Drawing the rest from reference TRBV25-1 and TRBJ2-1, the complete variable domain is EADIYQTPRYLVIGTGKKITLECSQTMGHDKMYWYQQDPGMELHLIHYSYGVNSTEKGDLSSESTVSRIRTEHFPLTLESARPSHTSQYLCASSSGQEYEQFFGPGTRLTVL.

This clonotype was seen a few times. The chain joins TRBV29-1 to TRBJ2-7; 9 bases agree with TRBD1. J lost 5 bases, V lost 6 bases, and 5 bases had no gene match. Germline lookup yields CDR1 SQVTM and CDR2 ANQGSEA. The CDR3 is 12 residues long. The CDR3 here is CSVTGQGDEQYF. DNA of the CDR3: TGCAGCGTGACGGGACAGGGAGACGAGCAGTACTTC.